The 32 T cell receptor beta chains below were found in one sample sequenced in a study of T cell responses to AZD1222 COVID-19 vaccine. Profiled with immunoSEQ multiplex PCR; TCRdb holds only in-frame clones, not every one. The sample lists approximately 150,000 clones, about 83% seen once, with around 1% in the top ten. Sequencing used peripheral blood, obtained 28 days after the second AZD1222 dose. The receptors originated from an adult who received the AZD1222 COVID-19 vaccine.

The chain employs TRBV3-1 (or the pseudogene TRBV3-2) and TRBJ2-5, with D hard to call. CDR3 length: 13 residues. Trimming shortened V by 7 bases and J by 5 bases, and 14 bases separated the two germline ends. Germline assignment: CDR1 LGHDT and CDR2 YNNKEL (reference sequence). This CDR3 is CASTHRSRETQYF. The CDR3 DNA reads TGTGCCAGCACCCACCGTAGCCGGGAGACCCAGTACTTC.

This chain links TRBV3-1 (or the pseudogene TRBV3-2) with TRBJ1-6; 7 nucleotides agree with TRBD1. The junction had 9 bases not matched to a gene; V was cut back by 3 bases and J by 7 bases. The germline CDR1 and CDR2 sequences are LGHDT and YNNKEL (reference sequence). The CDR3 loop spans 16 amino acids. The CDR3 DNA reads as TGTGCCAGCAGCCACGGACAGGCTCGGCGGAATTCACCCCTCCACTTT. It encodes CASSHGQARRNSPLHF.

This chain connects TRBV19 to TRBJ2-1; 12 bases match TRBD2. CDR1 and CDR2 (germline): LNHDA, SQIVND (reference sequence). V was pared by 2 bases and J by 12 bases, with 8 bases of the junction left unmatched. The CDR3 totals 15 residues. CDR3 DNA sequence: TGTGCCAGTAGTATAACTAGCGGGGGGCCCACAGTGCAGTTCTTC. The encoded protein is CASSITSGGPTVQFF. Supplemented by reference TRBV19 and TRBJ2-1, the full variable domain reads DGGITQSPKYLFRKEGQNVTLSCEQNLNHDAMYWYRQDPGQGLRLIYYSQIVNDFQKGDIAEGYSVSREKKESFPLTVTSAQKNPTAFYLCASSITSGGPTVQFFGPGTRLTVL.

The chain is built from TRBV9 and TRBJ1-1; 7 bases align to TRBD1. The V gene end was trimmed by 3 bases and the J gene end by 5 bases; junction bases not matched to a gene: 7. In germline, CDR1 is SGDLS, CDR2 YYNGEE. The CDR3 has 14 residues. The CDR3 DNA follows: TGTGCCAGCAGCGCCCTTCACAGGGGAACTGAAGCTTTCTTT. Protein product: CASSALHRGTEAFF.

V usage is TRBV29-1 and J usage is TRBJ2-1, with D tentatively TRBD2 (6 bases). Per germline, CDR1 SQVTM and CDR2 ANQGSEA. V lost 6 bases to trimming and J lost 4 bases, with 22 bases between them. CDR3 length: 16 amino acids. The CDR3 sequence is CSVHFPYLGTYNEQFF. CDR3 nucleotide sequence: TGCAGCGTGCACTTTCCATACCTAGGGACTTACAATGAGCAGTTCTTC.

The rearrangement links TRBV19 to TRBJ1-5; 9 nucleotides match TRBD1. This CDR3 contains 15 residues. Per germline, CDR1 LNHDA and CDR2 SQIVND (reference sequence). Unmatched junction bases numbered 4, after V lost 4 bases and J lost 3 bases. CDR3 sequence reads: CASSTTGGVNQPQHF. The CDR3 nucleotides are TGTGCCAGTAGTACCACAGGGGGCGTCAATCAGCCCCAGCATTTT.

This sequence joins TRBV4-1 and TRBJ2-1; 7 bases map to TRBD2. The V gene's germline CDR1 is MGHRA and CDR2 YSYEKL. This CDR3 contains 17 residues. Losses at the gene ends were 2 bases for V and 0 bases for J; bases not matched to a gene: 7. CDR3 nucleotide sequence: TGCGCCAGCAGCCAACACCCAGGACTAGACTCCTACAATGAGCAGTTCTTC. This translates into CASSQHPGLDSYNEQFF.

This rearrangement joins TRBV2 to TRBJ1-2, with D unclear. This CDR3 region has 13 residues. From germline, CDR1 is SNHLY and CDR2 FYNNEI. Between the trimmed V and J ends, which lost 2 bases and 8 bases, there was a span of 12 bases. The CDR3 bases are TGTGCCAGCAGTGAAAGGGTAGCAGAAGGCTACACCTTC. Translating it yields CASSERVAEGYTF.

The chain links TRBV3-1 (or the pseudogene TRBV3-2) to TRBJ2-7; 9 bases map to TRBD1. Germline trimming cut 4 bases from V and 5 bases from J; bases unmatched to any gene: 3. Germline CDR1 and CDR2: LGHDT and YNNKEL (reference sequence). The length of the CDR3 is 13 residues. CDR3 in DNA: TGTGCCAGCAGCCTACAGGGGGCCAACGAGCAGTACTTC. It translates to CASSLQGANEQYF.

V and J are TRBV7-8 and TRBJ1-2; 7 positions match TRBD1. The J segment lost 4 bases and the V segment lost 6 bases, leaving 8 bases of the junction unmatched. Germline CDR1 reads SGHVS; CDR2 reads FQNEAQ. This CDR3 has 14 amino acids. This CDR3 reads CASSSQGVGYGYTF. CDR3 bases: TGTGCCAGCAGTTCTCAGGGGGTGGGCTATGGCTACACCTTC.

In this sample, this clone turned up once. Germline is not matched at one junction end, which may reflect a read error. The V and J genes are TRBV3-1 (or the pseudogene TRBV3-2) and TRBJ1-1; D is possibly TRBD1 (6 bases). The V gene's germline CDR1 is LGHDT and CDR2 YNNKEL (reference sequence). The CDR3 is made up of 12 amino acids. The CDR3: CASSPDVRGMVF. DNA for the CDR3: TGTGCCAGCAGCCCCGATGTGAGGGGGATGGTCTTT.

The CDR3, as DNA: TGTGCCACCGGGGGGGCAGGCAAGAGCTCTGGAAACACCATATATTTT. It specifies CATGGAGKSSGNTIYF. The V and J genes are TRBV10-3 and TRBJ1-3; maybe TRBD1 (6 bases). The CDR3 consists of 16 residues. Trimming removed 10 bases at V and 0 bases at J, with 19 bases between. CDR1 and CDR2 (germline): ENHRY, SYGVKD.

This rearrangement joins TRBV5-1 to TRBJ2-3; D gene unclear. Deletions cut 0 bases from V and 1 base from J, with 12 bases between. The CDR3 totals 16 residues. CDR1 and CDR2 from the germline V gene are SGHRS and YFSETQ. CDR3 loop: CASSLEPRAGTDTQYF. In DNA, the CDR3 is TGCGCCAGCAGCTTGGAACCCCGAGCAGGCACAGATACGCAGTATTTT.

This sequence joins TRBV7-9 and TRBJ1-2; D is ambiguous. Trimming stripped 5 bases from V and 0 bases from J, with 4 bases between. The CDR3 has 12 amino acids. CDR1 and CDR2 (germline): SEHNR, FQNEAQ (reference sequence). The CDR3: CASSATNYGYTF. In DNA form, the CDR3 reads TGTGCCAGCAGCGCAACTAACTATGGCTACACCTTC.

CDR3 nucleotide sequence: TGTGCCAGCAGCCAAGGTCTAAGGGGCGAGCAGTACTTC. It specifies CASSQGLRGEQYF. This sequence joins TRBV3-1 (or the pseudogene TRBV3-2) and TRBJ2-7; TRBD1 might be the D (5 bases). The V and J ends lost 1 base and 6 bases respectively, with 10 bases between them. This CDR3 has 13 amino acids. The germline V gene encodes CDR1 LGHDT and CDR2 YNNKEL (reference sequence).

The chain uses TRBV6-5 and TRBJ2-5; D possibly matches TRBD1 or TRBD2 (6 bases each). The CDR3 totals 13 residues. With 6 bases removed from V and 4 bases from J, the gap between germline ends came to 12 bases. From germline, CDR1 is MNHEY and CDR2 SVGAGI. CDR3 sequence reads: CASRNRGAETQYF. The CDR3 coding sequence is TGTGCCAGCAGAAATAGGGGGGCAGAGACCCAGTACTTC.

This clone was seen a single time. This chain uses TRBV18 with TRBJ1-2, with D unresolved. Germline loops: CDR1 KGHSH, CDR2 LQKENI. With 0 bases removed from V and 4 bases from J, the gap between germline ends came to 9 bases. This CDR3 has 14 amino acids. CDR3 DNA sequence: TGTGCCAGCTCACCACCCTCAGGCGGCTATGGCTACACCTTC. This sequence encodes CASSPPSGGYGYTF. Variable domain in full (rest from reference TRBV18 and TRBJ1-2): NAGVMQNPRHLVRRRGQEARLRCSPMKGHSHVYWYRQLPEEGLKFMVYLQKENIIDESGMPKERFSAEFPKEGPSILRIQQVVRGDSAAYFCASSPPSGGYGYTFGSGTRLTVV.

The CDR3 sequence: CASSSGTIIRAFF. The CDR3 DNA reads TGTGCCAGCAGTTCCGGGACAATAATACGAGCTTTCTTT. V is TRBV7-9 and J is TRBJ1-1; D is possibly TRBD1 (6 bases). The CDR3 spans 13 residues. Germline lookup yields CDR1 SEHNR and CDR2 FQNEAQ (reference sequence). The V and J ends lost 6 bases and 10 bases respectively, with 18 bases between them.

The CDR3 protein is CASSFGFNQPQHF. The CDR3 region has the DNA TGTGCCAGCAGTTTTGGGTTCAATCAGCCCCAGCATTTT. The chain couples TRBV12-3 or TRBV12-4 to TRBJ1-5; unclear D gene. The V and J ends lost 3 bases and 3 bases respectively, with 6 bases between them. This CDR3 spans 13 amino acids.

Notes on this clone: The sample carries other DNA sequences with the same CDR3. The CDR3 region is CASSSDRNTEAFF. For the CDR3, the DNA is TGTGCCAGCAGCTCCGACAGAAACACTGAAGCTTTCTTT. This chain uses TRBV7-8 with TRBJ1-1; D may be TRBD1 (5 bases). Germline CDR1 and CDR2: SGHVS and FQNEAQ. The CDR3 runs to 13 residues. The V end lost 4 bases, the J end lost 2 bases, and 8 bases lay between the germline ends.

V gene TRBV4-1 combines with J gene TRBJ2-5, with 7 nucleotides matching TRBD2. CDR1 and CDR2 (germline): MGHRA, YSYEKL. This CDR3 is 18 amino acids long. Trimming took 0 bases from V and 5 from J; bases not matched to a gene: 15. In DNA form, the CDR3 reads TGCGCCAGCAGCCAAGATGGAAGTAGCGGGTTAAACGGGGAGACCCAGTACTTC. Its protein product is CASSQDGSSGLNGETQYF.

The V and J genes are TRBV18 and TRBJ2-3; 9 bases are shared with TRBD2. The germline V gene has CDR1 KGHSH and CDR2 LQKENI. The V and J ends lost 2 bases and 3 bases, in that order; junction bases with no gene match: 12. The CDR3 runs 18 residues. The CDR3 protein is CASSPGPPGRGGTDTQYF. In DNA, the CDR3 is TGTGCCAGCTCACCAGGCCCCCCCGGGCGGGGGGGGACAGATACGCAGTATTTT.

The J gene is TRBJ1-4, the V gene TRBV2; D ambiguous. The CDR3 extends over 12 amino acids. Deletions cut 3 bases from V and 7 bases from J, with 6 bases between. Germline V CDR1 and CDR2: SNHLY, FYNNEI. The CDR3 here is CASSESFEKLFF. The DNA of the CDR3 is TGTGCCAGCAGTGAGAGTTTTGAAAAACTGTTTTTT.

The CDR3 coding sequence is TGTGCCAGCAGCCAAGATCGAGGAGGTTCCTATGGCTACACCTTC. Translation: CASSQDRGGSYGYTF. The rearrangement joins TRBV3-1 (or the pseudogene TRBV3-2) to TRBJ1-2; no reliable D call. This CDR3 contains 15 residues. Germline CDR1 reads LGHDT; CDR2 reads YNNKEL (reference sequence). Between the trimmed V and J ends, which lost 0 bases and 4 bases, there was a span of 12 bases.

The chain is built from TRBV18 and TRBJ2-7, with 8 bases fitting TRBD1. The junction had 11 bases not matched to a gene; V was cut back by 3 bases and J by 7 bases. CDR3 length: 15 residues. Germline CDR1 and CDR2: KGHSH and LQKENI. In DNA, the CDR3 is TGTGCCAGCTCACCGCCGGGTGGCAGGGGGCTTGAGCAGTACTTC. Translating gives CASSPPGGRGLEQYF.

This chain uses TRBV11-2 with TRBJ2-2; tentatively, D is TRBD1 (5 bases). This CDR3 has 16 residues. CDR1 is SGHAT, CDR2 FQNNGV, per germline. The V and J ends lost 6 bases and 0 bases respectively, with 14 bases between them. CDR3 amino acids: CASSLTGDPNTGELFF. CDR3 coding DNA: TGTGCCAGCAGTCTTACAGGTGACCCGAACACCGGGGAGCTGTTTTTT. Drawing the rest from reference TRBV11-2 and TRBJ2-2, the complete variable domain is EAGVAQSPRYKIIEKRQSVAFWCNPISGHATLYWYQQILGQGPKLLIQFQNNGVVDDSQLPKDRFSAERLKGVDSTLKIQPAKLEDSAVYLCASSLTGDPNTGELFFGEGSRLTVL.

This clone has only a few counts. The V call is TRBV4-3, the J call TRBJ2-2; 8 bases map to TRBD2. Germline CDR1 reads LGHNA; CDR2 reads YSLEER. The trim removed 4 bases at V and 0 bases at J, leaving 7 bases unmatched. This CDR3 is 17 amino acids long. The CDR3 loop is CASSPAPGGSNTGELFF. CDR3 sequence (DNA): TGCGCCAGCAGCCCCGCCCCGGGGGGGTCGAACACCGGGGAGCTGTTTTTT.

The rearrangement links TRBV29-1 to TRBJ2-1; 8 positions match TRBD1. CDR1 SQVTM and CDR2 ANQGSEA come from the germline V gene. The CDR3 spans 13 residues. Losses at the gene ends were 4 bases for V and 4 bases for J; bases not matched to a gene: 3. CDR3 nucleotides: TGCAGCGTTGCTGGACAGGGTTACAATGAGCAGTTCTTC. Amino acids: CSVAGQGYNEQFF.

The chain recombines TRBV5-4 with TRBJ1-1, with D perhaps TRBD1 (5 bases). The CDR3 covers 11 residues. V was pared by 1 base and J by 7 bases, with 5 bases between. Germline CDR1 reads SGHNT; CDR2 reads YYREEE (reference sequence). The CDR3 sequence: CASSLTGEAFF. The CDR3 region has the DNA TGTGCCAGCAGCTTGACAGGTGAAGCTTTCTTT.

The chain couples TRBV27 to TRBJ1-5; D may be TRBD1 (6 bases). V gave up 0 bases and J gave up 4 bases, with 10 bases separating them. The CDR3 consists of 15 residues. Germline loops: CDR1 MNHEY, CDR2 SMNVEV (reference sequence). CDR3 in DNA: TGTGCCAGCAGTTTATCGACAGGCCTTAATCAGCCCCAGCATTTT. Its protein is CASSLSTGLNQPQHF.

The V gene is TRBV6-6, the J gene TRBJ1-2; no definite D call. Germline CDR1 and CDR2: MNHNY and SVGAGI (reference sequence). V gave up 1 base and J gave up 8 bases, with 5 bases separating them. There are 11 residues in the CDR3. The CDR3 DNA follows: TGTGCCAGCAGTTACTATCGGGGCTACACCTTC. Amino acids: CASSYYRGYTF.

This clone turned up a few times. The rearrangement joins TRBV20-1 to TRBJ1-2; D remains unclear. V gave up 6 bases and J gave up 7 bases, with 12 bases separating them. The CDR3 loop spans 11 amino acids. The germline V gene encodes CDR1 DFQATT and CDR2 SNEGSKA (reference sequence). CDR3 sequence: CSAADHVGYTF. In DNA form, the CDR3 reads TGCAGTGCAGCGGATCACGTTGGCTACACCTTC.